This T cell receptor (beta chain) comes out of a study of cytomegalovirus exposure and HLA in healthy donors. A word on this clone: Its antigen remains unknown.

The germline V gene has CDR1 SGHNT and CDR2 YYREEE (reference sequence). J gave up 0 bases and V 10 bases, and 5 bases lay outside the gene matches. This CDR3 comprises 13 residues. PCR used 60 Vbeta primers and 13 Jbeta primers. Sequencing was performed with immunoSEQ multiplex PCR; in TCRdb, only in-frame clones are kept and a portion is missing. Across 100,000 to 150,000 clones, the top ten clones capture roughly 1% of the sample. Study-level points and caveats: The authors later found most CMV-associated TCR beta chains appeared HLA-restricted. Most TCR sequences proved rare, with some public TCRs found in many donors.

The chain carries TRBV5-4 and TRBJ2-7; 9 nucleotides match TRBD1. The sequenced sample consisted of PBMCs. This receptor was identified in a man aged 18 to 30 in good health and CMV-seronegative. As DNA, the CDR3 is TGTGCCTTAGGACAGGGGAACTCCTACGAGCAGTACTTC. Amino acid sequence: CALGQGNSYEQYF.